These T cell receptor beta chains were read from a single sample in a study of radiotherapy plus CTLA-4 blockade in lung cancer. The table came from immunoSEQ multiplex PCR; TCRdb's copy has only in-frame clones and leaves some out. The sample lists some 78,000 clones; about 87% were seen once. Sequenced material: peripheral blood, taken from a patient treated with radiotherapy plus ipilimumab. Receptors were obtained from a human donor with non-small cell lung cancer who had stable disease on radiotherapy plus ipilimumab. Each CDR3 is given with its conserved first and last residue. The order of the fields is clone size, V gene, J gene, D gene, CDR3 protein, CDR3 DNA. D genes are given only for firm matches. The size field is filled for only some rows; it gives once, few, many or a size class.

NA	TRBV11-3	TRBJ2-5	TRBD2	CASSGTKETQYF	TGTGCTTCTAGCGGGACTAAAGAGACCCAGTACTTC
NA	TRBV6-1	TRBJ1-1	TRBD1	CASSGGTGRRGTEAFF	TGTGCCAGCAGTGGAGGGACAGGGCGAAGAGGCACTGAAGCTTTCTTT
NA	TRBV20-1	TRBJ2-5	NA	CSAIIQETQYF	TGCAGTGCCATAATTCAAGAGACCCAGTACTTC
few	TRBV9	TRBJ2-1	NA	CASSPTRLPGNEQFF	TGTGCCAGCAGCCCAACGAGACTCCCGGGTAATGAGCAGTTCTTC
few	TRBV19	TRBJ2-7	TRBD2	CASSRDLAGISYEQYF	TGTGCCAGTAGTAGGGATCTAGCGGGGATCTCCTACGAGCAGTACTTC
NA	TRBV5-4	TRBJ1-6	NA	CASSLGPSSYNSPLHF	TGTGCCAGCAGCTTGGGTCCGAGCTCCTATAATTCACCCCTCCACTTT
NA	TRBV4-2	TRBJ2-1	TRBD2	CASSASGGNNEQFF	TGTGCCAGCAGTGCCAGCGGGGGAAACAATGAGCAGTTCTTC
few	TRBV7-8	TRBJ2-1	TRBD1	CASSHPGQGPYNEQFF	TGTGCCAGCAGCCATCCGGGACAGGGACCATACAATGAGCAGTTCTTC
NA	TRBV4-2	TRBJ1-4	NA	CASSQEGAATNEKLFF	TGTGCCAGCAGCCAAGAGGGCGCGGCAACTAATGAAAAACTGTTTTTT
NA	TRBV4-2	TRBJ2-1	TRBD2	CASSQDILAGGSSYNEQFF	TGTGCCAGCAGCCAAGATATCCTAGCGGGAGGGTCGAGCTACAATGAGCAGTTCTTC
NA	TRBV27	TRBJ2-7	NA	CASSLSGTGDPKQYF	TGTGCCAGCAGTTTGTCCGGGACGGGGGACCCCAAGCAGTACTTC
NA	TRBV19	TRBJ1-1	TRBD1	CASRGDRLNTEAFF	TGTGCCAGTAGGGGGGACAGATTGAACACTGAAGCTTTCTTT
NA	TRBV11-3	TRBJ2-2	TRBD2	CASSRSRGVTGELFF	TGTGCCAGCAGCCGTAGTCGGGGGGTAACCGGGGAGCTGTTTTTT
NA	TRBV6-4	TRBJ2-3	NA	CASSEKQFSSTDTQYF	TGTGCCAGCAGTGAAAAGCAGTTTTCTAGCACAGATACGCAGTATTTT
NA	TRBV5-8	TRBJ1-1	NA	CASSQYSPGTEAFF	TGTGCCAGCAGCCAATATTCCCCGGGCACTGAAGCTTTCTTT
NA	TRBV11-2	TRBJ1-1	NA	CASSHMLGARSPEAFF	TGTGCCAGCAGCCACATGCTAGGGGCGCGTTCCCCTGAAGCTTTCTTT
NA	TRBV19	TRBJ1-1	NA	CASSRGMNTEAFF	TGTGCCAGTAGCAGAGGCATGAACACTGAAGCTTTCTTT
NA	TRBV4-2	TRBJ2-3	NA	CASSQEEGGRTDTQYF	TGTGCCAGCAGCCAAGAGGAGGGAGGTCGCACAGATACGCAGTATTTT
NA	TRBV18	TRBJ1-2	NA	CASSLQGAGNYGYTF	TGTGCCAGCTCCCTACAGGGCGCTGGGAACTATGGCTACACCTTC
NA	TRBV7-3	TRBJ2-3	NA	CASSASREDTQYF	TGTGCCAGCAGCGCCTCTAGAGAGGATACGCAGTATTTT
once	TRBV30	TRBJ2-1	NA	CAWTDYNEQFF	TGTGCCTGGACAGACTACAATGAGCAGTTCTTC
NA	TRBV5-6	TRBJ2-1	TRBD2	CASRRPGLDGNEQFF	TGTGCCAGCAGACGTCCGGGACTAGACGGCAATGAGCAGTTCTTC
NA	TRBV7-2	TRBJ2-5	TRBD2	CASSSLTAGGAQYF	TGTGCCAGCAGCTCCCTGACTGCTGGGGGGGCCCAGTACTTC
NA	TRBV19	TRBJ2-4	NA	CASSARGAKNIQYF	TGTGCCAGTTCAGCCCGGGGGGCCAAAAACATTCAGTACTTC
NA	TRBV7-6	TRBJ2-1	TRBD2	CASSALSGVPYNEQFF	TGTGCCAGCAGCGCCCTCAGCGGGGTACCCTACAATGAGCAGTTCTTC
NA	TRBV7-5	TRBJ2-2	NA	CVRSFHSGGSTGELFF	TGTGTCAGAAGCTTTCATAGCGGGGGAAGTACCGGGGAGCTGTTTTTT
medium-sized	TRBV6-4	TRBJ2-3	NA	CASSEGSTDTQYF	TGTGCCAGCAGTGAAGGTAGCACAGATACGCAGTATTTT
NA	TRBV28	TRBJ2-5	TRBD2	CASSLVTSGVKTQYF	TGTGCCAGCAGTTTAGTCACTAGCGGGGTAAAGACCCAGTACTTC
NA	TRBV6-4	TRBJ2-3	TRBD2	CASRRTSGGADTQYF	TGTGCCAGCAGGAGGACTAGCGGGGGTGCAGATACGCAGTATTTT
once	TRBV25-1	TRBJ1-4	NA	CASKDGATNEKLFF	TGTGCCAGCAAAGACGGTGCAACTAATGAAAAACTGTTTTTT
NA	TRBV9	TRBJ1-1	NA	CASSVADFTEAFF	TGTGCCAGCAGCGTAGCAGATTTCACTGAAGCTTTCTTT
NA	TRBV19	TRBJ1-4	NA	CASSIDGATNEKLFF	TGTGCCAGTAGTATAGACGGAGCAACTAATGAAAAACTGTTTTTT
NA	TRBV6-1	TRBJ2-7	TRBD2	CGCGGIYEQHF	TGTGGGTGCGGGGGGATCTACGAGCAGCACTTC
NA	TRBV10-1	TRBJ2-1	TRBD2	CARGWTSESNEQFF	TGCGCCAGGGGCTGGACTAGCGAAAGCAATGAGCAGTTCTTC
few	TRBV4-1	TRBJ2-7	NA	CASARRDGIEQYF	TGCGCCAGCGCCCGGCGGGATGGCATCGAGCAGTACTTC
NA	TRBV5-5	TRBJ2-7	NA	CASSLRHGSNERYF	TGTGCCAGCAGCTTGCGGCACGGTAGTAACGAGCGGTACTTC
few	TRBV10-3	TRBJ1-5	NA	CAISGGGKYQPQHF	TGTGCCATCAGTGGGGGAGGGAAGTATCAGCCCCAGCATTTT
NA	TRBV6-5	TRBJ1-4	TRBD1	CASSYSSGTGDEKLFF	TGTGCCAGCAGTTACTCTTCCGGGACAGGGGATGAAAAACTGTTTTTT
NA	TRBV5-4	TRBJ2-5	TRBD2	CASSLGVGSGGVETQYF	TGTGCCAGCAGCTTGGGCGTCGGTAGCGGGGGTGTGGAGACCCAGTACTTC
NA	TRBV19	TRBJ2-3	NA	CASSISGTTDTQYF	TGTGCCAGTAGTATTTCGGGAACCACAGATACGCAGTATTTT
NA	TRBV18	TRBJ1-1	TRBD1	CASSRRTGKVNTEAFF	TGTGCCAGCTCACGCCGGACAGGGAAGGTGAACACTGAAGCTTTCTTT
NA	TRBV9	TRBJ1-2	TRBD1	CASSVAEGANYGYTF	TGTGCCAGCAGCGTAGCGGAGGGGGCGAACTATGGCTACACCTTC
NA	TRBV30	TRBJ2-3	TRBD2	CAGRLAGGGSDTQYF	TGTGCCGGCCGCCTAGCGGGAGGGGGATCAGATACGCAGTATTTT
NA	TRBV11-2	TRBJ2-1	NA	CASTRRGAAVIVDNEQFF	TGTGCCAGCACCAGACGCGGGGCAGCCGTTATAGTGGACAATGAGCAGTTCTTC
NA	TRBV7-9	TRBJ2-7	TRBD2	CASSLDGGGYEQYF	TGTGCCAGCAGCTTAGATGGCGGGGGCTACGAGCAGTACTTC
NA	TRBV19	TRBJ1-3	NA	CASSSRGDGNTIYF	TGTGCCAGTAGCAGCAGGGGCGATGGAAACACCATATATTTT
NA	TRBV2	TRBJ1-1	NA	CASSVTGTPNTEAFF	TGTGCCAGCTCGGTTACCGGGACACCGAACACTGAAGCTTTCTTT
NA	TRBV5-1	TRBJ2-5	NA	CASSRSGRTQETQYF	TGCGCCAGCAGCCGGTCGGGACGGACCCAAGAGACCCAGTACTTC
once	TRBV7-9	TRBJ2-2	TRBD2	CASSFRLAGGRNTGELFF	TGTGCCAGCAGCTTCCGACTAGCGGGGGGGCGAAACACCGGGGAGCTGTTTTTT
few	TRBV5-1	TRBJ2-5	TRBD2	CASRATPGREETQYF	TGCGCCAGCAGGGCGACGCCGGGGAGGGAAGAGACCCAGTACTTC
NA	TRBV4-2	TRBJ2-2	NA	CASSQELPSGELFF	TGTGCCAGCAGCCAAGAATTGCCTAGCGGGGAGCTGTTTTTT
once	TRBV7-2	TRBJ1-5	NA	CASSPSSRVRNQPQHF	TGTGCCAGCAGCCCAAGTTCCAGGGTTCGCAATCAGCCCCAGCATTTT
NA	TRBV5-6	TRBJ2-5	TRBD2	CASSLGLAGQETQYF	TGTGCCAGCAGCTTGGGACTAGCGGGCCAAGAGACCCAGTACTTC
NA	TRBV20-1	TRBJ2-5	NA	CSARSGVGQYF	TGCAGTGCTAGATCGGGGGTGGGCCAGTACTTC
NA	TRBV7-9	TRBJ2-3	NA	CASSLGWGDTQYF	TGTGCCAGCAGCTTAGGATGGGGAGATACGCAGTATTTT
few	TRBV10-1	TRBJ2-7	TRBD1	CASSETGAPGEQYF	TGCGCCAGCAGTGAAACAGGGGCTCCTGGGGAGCAGTACTTC
NA	TRBV5-6	TRBJ2-3	NA	CASSLAGSTDTQYF	TGTGCCAGCAGCTTGGCCGGGAGCACAGATACGCAGTATTTT
NA	TRBV18	TRBJ1-2	NA	CASSPNHLPSLTNYGYTF	TGTGCCAGCTCACCCAATCATCTACCAAGCCTAACTAACTATGGCTACACCTTC
NA	TRBV28	TRBJ1-5	NA	CASSLWGPASNQPQHF	TGTGCCAGCAGTTTATGGGGTCCTGCAAGCAATCAGCCCCAGCATTTT
NA	TRBV28	TRBJ2-3	TRBD1	CASRSGGAGTDTQYF	TGTGCCAGCAGATCAGGGGGCGCGGGCACAGATACGCAGTATTTT